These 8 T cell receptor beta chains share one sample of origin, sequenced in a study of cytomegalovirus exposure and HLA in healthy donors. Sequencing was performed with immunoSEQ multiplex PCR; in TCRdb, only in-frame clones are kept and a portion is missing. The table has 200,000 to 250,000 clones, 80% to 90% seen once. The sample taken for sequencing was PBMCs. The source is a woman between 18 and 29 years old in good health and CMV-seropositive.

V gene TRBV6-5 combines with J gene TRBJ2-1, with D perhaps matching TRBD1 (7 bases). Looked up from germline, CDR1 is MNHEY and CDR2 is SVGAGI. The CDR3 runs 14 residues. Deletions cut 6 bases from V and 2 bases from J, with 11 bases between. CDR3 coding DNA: TGTGCCAGCAGCAGGGGGGAAACCTACAATGAGCAGTTCTTC. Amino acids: CASSRGETYNEQFF.

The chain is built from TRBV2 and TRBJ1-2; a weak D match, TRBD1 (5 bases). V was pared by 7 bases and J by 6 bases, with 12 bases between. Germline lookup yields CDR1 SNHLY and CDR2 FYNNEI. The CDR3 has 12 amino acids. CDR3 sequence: CASTRGLDGYTF. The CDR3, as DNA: TGTGCCAGCACGAGGGGACTGGATGGCTACACCTTC. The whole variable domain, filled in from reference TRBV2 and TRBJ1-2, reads EPEVTQTPSHQVTQMGQEVILRCVPISNHLYFYWYRQILGQKVEFLVSFYNNEISEKSEIFDDQFSVERPDGSNFTLKIRSTKLEDSAMYFCASTRGLDGYTFGSGTRLTVV.

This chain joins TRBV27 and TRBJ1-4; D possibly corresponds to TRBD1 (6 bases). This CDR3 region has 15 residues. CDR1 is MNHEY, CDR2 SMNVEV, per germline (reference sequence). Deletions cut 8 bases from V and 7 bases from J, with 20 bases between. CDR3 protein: CASRPGAGVVEKLFF. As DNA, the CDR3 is TGTGCCAGCCGGCCAGGGGCGGGTGTGGTTGAAAAACTGTTTTTT.

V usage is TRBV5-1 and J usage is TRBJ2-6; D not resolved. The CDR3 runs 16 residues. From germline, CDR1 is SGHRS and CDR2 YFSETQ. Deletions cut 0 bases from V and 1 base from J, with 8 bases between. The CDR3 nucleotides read TGCGCCAGCAGCTTGGTGGCTCTGTCTGGGGCCAACGTCCTGACTTTC. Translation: CASSLVALSGANVLTF.

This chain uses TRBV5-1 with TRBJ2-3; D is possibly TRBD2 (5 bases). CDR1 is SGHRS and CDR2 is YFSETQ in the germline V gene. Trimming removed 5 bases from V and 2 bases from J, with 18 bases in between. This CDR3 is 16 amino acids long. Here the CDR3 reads CASRLTSRRPTDTQYF. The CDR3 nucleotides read TGCGCCAGCAGGCTGACCTCACGGAGGCCCACAGATACGCAGTATTTT. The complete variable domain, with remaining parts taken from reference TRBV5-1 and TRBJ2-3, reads KAGVTQTPRYLIKTRGQQVTLSCSPISGHRSVSWYQQTPGQGLQFLFEYFSETQRNKGNFPGRFSGRQFSNSRSEMNVSTLELGDSALYLCASRLTSRRPTDTQYFGPGTRLTVL.

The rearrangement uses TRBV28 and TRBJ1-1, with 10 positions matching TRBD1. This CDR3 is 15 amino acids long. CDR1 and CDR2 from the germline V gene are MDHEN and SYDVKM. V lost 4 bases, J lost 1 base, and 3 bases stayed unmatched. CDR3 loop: CASSSRTGGNTEAFF. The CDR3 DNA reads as TGTGCCAGCAGTTCTCGGACAGGGGGGAACACTGAAGCTTTCTTT.

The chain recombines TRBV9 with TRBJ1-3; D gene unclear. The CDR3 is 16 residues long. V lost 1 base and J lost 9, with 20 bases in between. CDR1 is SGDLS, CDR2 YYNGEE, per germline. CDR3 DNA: TGTGCCAGCAGCGTAAATACCAACCCGACGGGTAGCACCATATATTTT. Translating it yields CASSVNTNPTGSTIYF.

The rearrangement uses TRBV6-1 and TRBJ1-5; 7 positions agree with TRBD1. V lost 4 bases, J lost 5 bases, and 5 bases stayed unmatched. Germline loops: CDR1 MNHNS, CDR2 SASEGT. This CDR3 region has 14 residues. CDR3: CASSGSTGYQPQHF. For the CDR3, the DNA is TGTGCCAGCAGTGGTTCGACAGGGTATCAGCCCCAGCATTTT.